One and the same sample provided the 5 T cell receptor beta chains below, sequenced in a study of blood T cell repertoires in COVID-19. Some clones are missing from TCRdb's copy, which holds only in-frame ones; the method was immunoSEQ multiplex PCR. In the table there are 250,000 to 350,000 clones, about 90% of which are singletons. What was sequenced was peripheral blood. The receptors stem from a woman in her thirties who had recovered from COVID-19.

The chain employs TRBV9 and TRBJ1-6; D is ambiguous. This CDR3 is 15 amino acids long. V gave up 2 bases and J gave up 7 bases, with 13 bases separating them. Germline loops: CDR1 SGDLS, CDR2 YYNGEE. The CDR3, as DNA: TGTGCCAGCAGCGTTCTTGGGGAGGCGAATTCACCCCTCCACTTT. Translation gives CASSVLGEANSPLHF.

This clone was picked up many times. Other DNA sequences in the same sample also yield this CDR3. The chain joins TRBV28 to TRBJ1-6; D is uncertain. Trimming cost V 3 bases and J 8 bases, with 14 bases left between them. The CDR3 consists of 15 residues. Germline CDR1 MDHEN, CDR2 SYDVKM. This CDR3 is CASSLPLTGDSPLHF. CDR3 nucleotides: TGTGCCAGCAGTTTGCCCCTGACGGGTGATTCACCCCTCCACTTT.

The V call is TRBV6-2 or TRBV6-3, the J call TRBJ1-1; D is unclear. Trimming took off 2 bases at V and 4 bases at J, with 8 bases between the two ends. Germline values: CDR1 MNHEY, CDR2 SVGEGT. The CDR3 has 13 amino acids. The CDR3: CASSYRTGTEAFF. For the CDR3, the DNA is TGTGCCAGCAGTTACCGTACGGGCACTGAAGCTTTCTTT.

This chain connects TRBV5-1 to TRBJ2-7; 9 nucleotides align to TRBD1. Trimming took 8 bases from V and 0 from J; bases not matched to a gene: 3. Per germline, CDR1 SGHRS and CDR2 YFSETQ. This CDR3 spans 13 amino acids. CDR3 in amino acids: CASSTGGSYEQYF. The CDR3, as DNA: TGCGCCAGTTCGACAGGGGGCTCCTACGAGCAGTACTTC.

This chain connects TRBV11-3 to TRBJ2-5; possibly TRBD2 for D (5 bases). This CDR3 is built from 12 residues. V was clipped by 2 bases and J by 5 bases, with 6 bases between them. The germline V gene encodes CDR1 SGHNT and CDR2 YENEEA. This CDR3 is CASSLRGETQYF. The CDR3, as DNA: TGTGCCAGCAGCTTACGAGGGGAGACCCAGTACTTC.